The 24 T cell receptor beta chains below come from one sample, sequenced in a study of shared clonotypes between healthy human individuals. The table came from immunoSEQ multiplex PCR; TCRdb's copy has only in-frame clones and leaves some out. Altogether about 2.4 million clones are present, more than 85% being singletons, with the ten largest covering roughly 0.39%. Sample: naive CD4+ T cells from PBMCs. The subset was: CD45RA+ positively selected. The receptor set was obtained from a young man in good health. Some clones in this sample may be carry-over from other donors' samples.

As DNA, the CDR3 is TGTGCCAGCAAATTGGGACAGAGGGACACTGAAGCTTTCTTT. Translated: CASKLGQRDTEAFF. The chain joins TRBV6-1 to TRBJ1-1, with 7 nucleotides matching TRBD1. CDR1 and CDR2 (germline): MNHNS, SASEGT. Germline trimming cut 7 bases from V and 3 bases from J; bases unmatched to any gene: 8. CDR3 length: 14 residues.

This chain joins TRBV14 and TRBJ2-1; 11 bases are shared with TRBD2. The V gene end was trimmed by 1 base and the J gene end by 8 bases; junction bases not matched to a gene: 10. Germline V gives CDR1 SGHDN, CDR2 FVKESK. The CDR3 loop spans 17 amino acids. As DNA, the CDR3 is TGTGCCAGCAGCCAAGCCCTGTTAGCGGGAGGGTGGGATGAGCAGTTCTTC. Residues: CASSQALLAGGWDEQFF. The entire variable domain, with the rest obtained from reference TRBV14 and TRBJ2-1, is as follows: EAGVTQFPSHSVIEKGQTVTLRCDPISGHDNLYWYRRVMGKEIKFLLHFVKESKQDESGMPNNRFLAERTGGTYSTLKVQPAELEDSGVYFCASSQALLAGGWDEQFFGPGTRLTVL.

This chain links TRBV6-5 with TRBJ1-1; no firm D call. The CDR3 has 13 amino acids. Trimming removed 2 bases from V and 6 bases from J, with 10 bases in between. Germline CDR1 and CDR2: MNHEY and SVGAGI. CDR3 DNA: TGTGCCAGCAGTTACCGTCACAGATCTGAAGCTTTCTTT. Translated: CASSYRHRSEAFF.

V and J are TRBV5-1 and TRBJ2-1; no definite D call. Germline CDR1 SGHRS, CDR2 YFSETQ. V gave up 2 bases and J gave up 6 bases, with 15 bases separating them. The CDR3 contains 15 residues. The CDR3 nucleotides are TGCGCCAGCAGCTTCACCTTGGCAGGCCTCAATGAGCAGTTCTTC. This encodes CASSFTLAGLNEQFF.

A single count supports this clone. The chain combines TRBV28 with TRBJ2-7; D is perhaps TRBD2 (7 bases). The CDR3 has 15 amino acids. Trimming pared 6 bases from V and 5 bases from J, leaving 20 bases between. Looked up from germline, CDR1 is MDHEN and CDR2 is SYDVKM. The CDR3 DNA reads TGTGCCAGCAGAACCCTGGGGAGGGGGTCCAACGAGCAGTACTTC. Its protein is CASRTLGRGSNEQYF.

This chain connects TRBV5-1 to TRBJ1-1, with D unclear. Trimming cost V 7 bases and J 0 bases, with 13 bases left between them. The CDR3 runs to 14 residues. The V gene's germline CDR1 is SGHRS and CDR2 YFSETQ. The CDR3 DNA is TGCGCCAGCGCGCCCCTGGTCGTGAACACTGAAGCTTTCTTT. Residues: CASAPLVVNTEAFF.

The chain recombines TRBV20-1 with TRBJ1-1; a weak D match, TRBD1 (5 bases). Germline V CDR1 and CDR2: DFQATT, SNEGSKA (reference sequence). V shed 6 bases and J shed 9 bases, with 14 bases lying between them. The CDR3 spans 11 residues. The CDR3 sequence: CSAPRDGQAFF. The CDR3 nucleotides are TGCAGTGCCCCCAGGGACGGACAAGCTTTCTTT.

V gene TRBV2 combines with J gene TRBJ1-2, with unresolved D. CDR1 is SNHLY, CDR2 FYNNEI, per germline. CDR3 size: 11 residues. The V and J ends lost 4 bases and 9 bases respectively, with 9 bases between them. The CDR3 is CASSVGFSYTF. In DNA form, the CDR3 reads TGTGCCAGCAGTGTGGGTTTCAGCTACACCTTC.

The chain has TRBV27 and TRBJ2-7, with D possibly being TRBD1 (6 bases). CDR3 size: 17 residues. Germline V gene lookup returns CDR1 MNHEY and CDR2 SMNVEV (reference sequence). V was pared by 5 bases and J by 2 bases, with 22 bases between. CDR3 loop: CASSPARRWGHPYEQYF. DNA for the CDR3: TGTGCCAGCAGTCCCGCCCGTAGATGGGGGCACCCCTACGAGCAGTACTTC.

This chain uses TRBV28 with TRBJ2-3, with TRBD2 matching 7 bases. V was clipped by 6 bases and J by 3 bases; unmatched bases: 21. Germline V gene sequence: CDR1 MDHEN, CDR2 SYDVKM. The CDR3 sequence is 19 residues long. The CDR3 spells CASSPIGPGRGRGTDTQYF. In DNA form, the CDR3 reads TGTGCCAGCAGCCCTATTGGTCCCGGTCGGGGGAGGGGAACAGATACGCAGTATTTT.

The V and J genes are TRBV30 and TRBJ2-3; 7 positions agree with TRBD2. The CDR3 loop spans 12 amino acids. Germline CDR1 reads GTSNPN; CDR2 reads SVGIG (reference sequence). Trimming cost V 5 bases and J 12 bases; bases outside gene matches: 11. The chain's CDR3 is CAWAPLAGTQYF. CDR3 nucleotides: TGTGCCTGGGCGCCATTAGCGGGTACTCAGTATTTT.

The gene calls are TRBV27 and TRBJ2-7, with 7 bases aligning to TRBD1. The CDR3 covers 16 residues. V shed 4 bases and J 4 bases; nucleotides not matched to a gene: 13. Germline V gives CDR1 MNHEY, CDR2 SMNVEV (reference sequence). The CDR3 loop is CASSSIFRDSRYEQYF. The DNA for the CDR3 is TGTGCCAGCAGTTCAATTTTCCGGGACAGTCGGTACGAGCAGTACTTC.

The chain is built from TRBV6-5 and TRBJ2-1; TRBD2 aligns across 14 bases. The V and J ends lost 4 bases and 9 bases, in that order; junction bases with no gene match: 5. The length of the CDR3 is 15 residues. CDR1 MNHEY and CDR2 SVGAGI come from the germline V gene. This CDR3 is CASSWGLAGVGEQFF. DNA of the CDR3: TGTGCCAGCAGTTGGGGACTAGCGGGAGTTGGTGAGCAGTTCTTC.

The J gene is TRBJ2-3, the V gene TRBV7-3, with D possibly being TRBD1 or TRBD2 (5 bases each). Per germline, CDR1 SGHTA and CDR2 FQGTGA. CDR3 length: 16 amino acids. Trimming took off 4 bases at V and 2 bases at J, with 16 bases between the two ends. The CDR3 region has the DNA TGTGCCAGCAGCTCCCGGGACCCCGAATCCACAGATACGCAGTATTTT. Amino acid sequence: CASSSRDPESTDTQYF.

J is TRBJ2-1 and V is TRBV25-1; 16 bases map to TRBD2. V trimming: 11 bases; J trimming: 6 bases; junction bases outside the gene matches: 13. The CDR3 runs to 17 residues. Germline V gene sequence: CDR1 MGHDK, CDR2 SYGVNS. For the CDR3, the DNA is TGTGCCGCCGCCGGGACTAGCGGGAGGGCGGGACGCAATGAGCAGTTCTTC. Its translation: CAAAGTSGRAGRNEQFF.

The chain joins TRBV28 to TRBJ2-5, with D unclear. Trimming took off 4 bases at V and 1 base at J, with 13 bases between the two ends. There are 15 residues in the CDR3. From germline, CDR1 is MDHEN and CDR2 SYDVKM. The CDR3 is CASSSYIHSQETQYF. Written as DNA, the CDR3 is TGTGCCAGCAGTTCCTACATACACTCCCAAGAGACCCAGTACTTC. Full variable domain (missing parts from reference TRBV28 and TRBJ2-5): DVKVTQSSRYLVKRTGEKVFLECVQDMDHENMFWYRQDPGLGLRLIYFSYDVKMKEKGDIPEGYSVSREKKERFSLILESASTNQTSMYLCASSSYIHSQETQYFGPGTRLLVL.

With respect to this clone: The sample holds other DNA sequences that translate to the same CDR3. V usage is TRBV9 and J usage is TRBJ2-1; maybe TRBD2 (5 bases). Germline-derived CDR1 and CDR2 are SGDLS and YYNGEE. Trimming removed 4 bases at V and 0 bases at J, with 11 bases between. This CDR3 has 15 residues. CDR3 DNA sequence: TGTGCCAGCAGCCTCAGCGGTAGCTCCTACAATGAGCAGTTCTTC. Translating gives CASSLSGSSYNEQFF. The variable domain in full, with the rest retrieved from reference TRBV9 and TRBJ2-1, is DSGVTQTPKHLITATGQRVTLRCSPRSGDLSVYWYQQSLDQGLQFLIQYYNGEERAKGNILERFSAQQFPDLHSELNLSSLELGDSALYFCASSLSGSSYNEQFFGPGTRLTVL.

CDR3 loop: CASSLVSGIANYGYTF. The DNA of the CDR3 is TGTGCCAGCAGCTTAGTTTCTGGGATAGCTAACTATGGCTACACCTTC. V is TRBV7-2 and J is TRBJ1-2; no clear D gene. The CDR3 covers 16 residues. V lost 1 base to trimming and J lost 0 bases, with 12 bases between them. CDR1 and CDR2 from the germline V gene are SGHTA and FQGNSA.

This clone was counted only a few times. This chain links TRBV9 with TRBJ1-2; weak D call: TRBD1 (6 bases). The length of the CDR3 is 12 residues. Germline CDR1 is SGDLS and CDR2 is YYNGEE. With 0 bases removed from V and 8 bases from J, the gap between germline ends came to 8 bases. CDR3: CASSVEGTGYTF. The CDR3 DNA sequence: TGTGCCAGCAGCGTAGAGGGGACAGGCTACACCTTC.

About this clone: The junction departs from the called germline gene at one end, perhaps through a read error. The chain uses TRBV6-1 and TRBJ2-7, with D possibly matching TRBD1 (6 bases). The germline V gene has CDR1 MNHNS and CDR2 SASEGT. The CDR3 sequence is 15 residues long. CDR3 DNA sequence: TGTGCCAGCAGTGGTCCGGGACACGGCTCCTCCGAGCAGTACTTC. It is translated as CASSGPGHGSSEQYF.

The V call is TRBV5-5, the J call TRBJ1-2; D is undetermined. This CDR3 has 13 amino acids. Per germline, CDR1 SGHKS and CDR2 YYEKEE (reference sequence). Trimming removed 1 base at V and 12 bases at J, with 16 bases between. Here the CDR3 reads CASSLYSGSGDTF. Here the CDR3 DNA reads TGTGCCAGCAGCTTGTACTCAGGCTCCGGAGACACCTTC.

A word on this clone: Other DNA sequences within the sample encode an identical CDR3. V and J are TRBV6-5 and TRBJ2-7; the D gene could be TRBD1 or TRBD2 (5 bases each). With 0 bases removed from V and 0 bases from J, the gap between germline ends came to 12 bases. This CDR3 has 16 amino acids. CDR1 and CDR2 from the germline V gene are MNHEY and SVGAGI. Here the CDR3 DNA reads TGTGCCAGCAGTTACTCCGGGGCGGTTAGCTCCTACGAGCAGTACTTC. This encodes CASSYSGAVSSYEQYF.

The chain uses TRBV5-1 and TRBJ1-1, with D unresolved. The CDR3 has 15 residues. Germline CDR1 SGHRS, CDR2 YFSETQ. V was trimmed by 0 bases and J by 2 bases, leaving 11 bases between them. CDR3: CASSLGSQANTEAFF. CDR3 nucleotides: TGCGCCAGCAGCTTGGGGTCACAAGCCAACACTGAAGCTTTCTTT.

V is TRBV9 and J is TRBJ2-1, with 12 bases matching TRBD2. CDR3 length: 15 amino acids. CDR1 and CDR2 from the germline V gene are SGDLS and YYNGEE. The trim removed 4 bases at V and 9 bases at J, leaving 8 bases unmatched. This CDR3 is CASSNRLAGVTEQFF. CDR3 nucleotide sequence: TGTGCCAGCAGCAATAGACTAGCGGGAGTCACTGAGCAGTTCTTC.